A selection of T cell receptor beta chains follows, all from one sample in a study of cytomegalovirus exposure and HLA in healthy donors. The repertoire was sequenced with immunoSEQ multiplex PCR; TCRdb's copy has only in-frame clones and lacks some. Of 150,000 to 200,000 clones detected, around four fifths appear once; the ten largest clones hold approximately 1%. Sequenced sample: PBMCs. The receptor set was obtained from a woman aged 40 to 50 in good health and CMV-seronegative. Each CDR3 is given with its conserved first and last residue. Each record gives: clone size, V gene, J gene, D gene, CDR3 DNA, CDR3 protein. The D gene is left open where the match is weak. Clone sizes are given selectively: once, few, many, or a class where the clone is expanded.

size: NA; V: TRBV29-1; J: TRBJ2-1; D: TRBD2; DNA: TGCAGCGGTCTGGGGGGGACCGGCTCCCACAATGAGCAGTTCTTC; CDR3: CSGLGGTGSHNEQFF
size: NA; V: TRBV18; J: TRBJ2-1; D: TRBD2; DNA: TGTGCCAGCTCACCGGATCTAGCGGGAGTCTATGAGCAGTTCTTC; CDR3: CASSPDLAGVYEQFF
size: NA; V: TRBV4-3; J: TRBJ2-3; D: TRBD2; DNA: TGCGCCAGCAGCCAAGCTTCTCGCGGGAGGTGGGATACGCAGTATTTT; CDR3: CASSQASRGRWDTQYF
size: few; V: TRBV2; J: TRBJ2-1; D: TRBD2; DNA: TGTGCCAGCATCAGCGGGAGGGCCTTCCCGTTCTTC; CDR3: CASISGRAFPFF
size: NA; V: TRBV2; J: TRBJ2-7; D: NA; DNA: TGTGCCAGCAGCAGAACGCTCTACGAGCAGTACTTC; CDR3: CASSRTLYEQYF
size: NA; V: TRBV4-3; J: TRBJ2-1; D: TRBD2; DNA: TGCGCCAGCAGCCAAGAACTAGCGGGATTCTCCTACAATGAGCAGTTCTTC; CDR3: CASSQELAGFSYNEQFF
size: NA; V: TRBV29-1; J: TRBJ2-1; D: TRBD2; DNA: TGCAGCGGTACCAGGACTAGGAACAATGAGCAGTTCTTC; CDR3: CSGTRTRNNEQFF
size: NA; V: TRBV7-2; J: TRBJ2-1; D: TRBD2; DNA: TGTGCCAGCAGCCAAAATGGCATTAGCGGGACGTCCTACAATGAGCAGTTCTTC; CDR3: CASSQNGISGTSYNEQFF
size: NA; V: TRBV18; J: TRBJ1-2; D: NA; DNA: TGTGCCAGCTCACCACTGGGCGAGAACTATGGCTACACCTTC; CDR3: CASSPLGENYGYTF
size: NA; V: TRBV5-5; J: TRBJ2-7; D: NA; DNA: TGTGCCAGCAGCTTGGGTGCAGGCGAATCCTACGAGCAGTACTTC; CDR3: CASSLGAGESYEQYF
size: NA; V: TRBV5-6; J: TRBJ1-1; D: NA; DNA: TGTGCCAGCAGCTTGCGGTGGTTGAACACTGAAGCTTTCTTT; CDR3: CASSLRWLNTEAFF
size: NA; V: TRBV7-3; J: TRBJ2-3; D: NA; DNA: TGTGCCAGCAGCTTAGGTGGCGGAGGACCTACCGATACGCAGTATTTT; CDR3: CASSLGGGGPTDTQYF
size: NA; V: TRBV6-5; J: TRBJ2-1; D: TRBD2; DNA: TGTGCCAGCAGTCGGACTAGCGGGAACAATGAGCAGTTCTTC; CDR3: CASSRTSGNNEQFF
size: NA; V: TRBV19; J: TRBJ1-4; D: NA; DNA: TGTGCCAGTAGTGCCCGACAGACAGCTAATGAAAAACTGTTTTTT; CDR3: CASSARQTANEKLFF
size: NA; V: TRBV7-2; J: TRBJ1-2; D: NA; DNA: TGTGCCAGCAGCTTACCGACTCCGGCGCTGGGCTACACCTTC; CDR3: CASSLPTPALGYTF
size: NA; V: TRBV6-5; J: TRBJ1-1; D: TRBD1; DNA: TGTGCCAGCAGTAGGGGACAGCTGAACACTGAAGCTTTCTTT; CDR3: CASSRGQLNTEAFF
size: NA; V: TRBV6-5; J: TRBJ2-3; D: TRBD1; DNA: TGTGCCAGCAGTTACGGTGGAAGGGGGCCCACAGATACGCAGTATTTT; CDR3: CASSYGGRGPTDTQYF
size: few; V: TRBV6-1; J: TRBJ1-1; D: NA; DNA: TGTGCCAGCGCCCGGGCTGAAGCTTTCTTT; CDR3: CASARAEAFF
size: NA; V: TRBV18; J: TRBJ2-3; D: NA; DNA: TGTGCCAGCTCACAAACTAGCTTAGAGATGGAAACGCAGTATTTT; CDR3: CASSQTSLEMETQYF
size: NA; V: TRBV11-2; J: TRBJ1-2; D: TRBD1; DNA: TGTGCCAGCAGCCTCACAGGGGGCAATGGCTATGGCTACACCTTC; CDR3: CASSLTGGNGYGYTF
size: once; V: TRBV7-3; J: TRBJ2-3; D: TRBD2; DNA: TGTGCCAGCAGCTGGCTAGCGGGCACAGATACGCAGTATTTT; CDR3: CASSWLAGTDTQYF
size: few; V: TRBV7-2; J: TRBJ2-1; D: TRBD2; DNA: TGTGCCAGCAGCCCAATAGCGGGAGGCGGACCGTTCTTC; CDR3: CASSPIAGGGPFF
size: NA; V: TRBV2; J: TRBJ1-5; D: TRBD1; DNA: TGTGCCAGCCGGGACAGGGGCAATCAGCCCCAGCATTTT; CDR3: CASRDRGNQPQHF
size: NA; V: TRBV7-9; J: TRBJ2-7; D: TRBD2; DNA: TGTGCCAGCAGCCCCCGGACTAGCGGAACCTACGAGCAGTACTTC; CDR3: CASSPRTSGTYEQYF
size: NA; V: TRBV7-3; J: TRBJ2-3; D: TRBD2; DNA: TGTGCCAGCAGCTACCTAGCGGGGGCCACAGATACGCAGTATTTT; CDR3: CASSYLAGATDTQYF
size: few; V: TRBV5-1; J: TRBJ2-1; D: NA; DNA: TGCGCCAGCAGCCCACGGGAAAGCTCCTACAATGAGCAGTTCTTC; CDR3: CASSPRESSYNEQFF
size: NA; V: TRBV19; J: TRBJ2-7; D: NA; DNA: TGTGCCAGTAGTATTAACACCTACGAGCAGTACTTC; CDR3: CASSINTYEQYF
size: NA; V: TRBV7-2; J: TRBJ2-5; D: NA; DNA: TGTGCCAGCAGCTTGGGGGGAGACGGAGAGACCCAGTACTTC; CDR3: CASSLGGDGETQYF
size: NA; V: TRBV9; J: TRBJ1-3; D: TRBD1; DNA: TGTGCCAGCAGAGACTACAGGGGGCGAGGAAACACCATATATTTT; CDR3: CASRDYRGRGNTIYF
size: few; V: TRBV5-4; J: TRBJ2-1; D: NA; DNA: TGTGCCAGCAGCTCTCTGTGGGCTGAGCAGTTCTTC; CDR3: CASSSLWAEQFF
size: NA; V: TRBV18; J: TRBJ1-2; D: NA; DNA: TGTGCCAGCTCCCTGGGAGCTAACTATGGCTACACCTTC; CDR3: CASSLGANYGYTF
size: NA; V: TRBV13; J: TRBJ1-1; D: NA; DNA: TGTGCCAGCAGCTTAGAGCAGAACACTGAAGCTTTCTTT; CDR3: CASSLEQNTEAFF
size: NA; V: TRBV7-9; J: TRBJ1-3; D: TRBD1; DNA: TGTTCCAGCCATGTACAGGGGAACTCTGGAAACACCATATATTTT; CDR3: CSSHVQGNSGNTIYF
size: NA; V: TRBV5-1; J: TRBJ2-5; D: TRBD2; DNA: TGCGCCAGCAGCTTGGTCTTGAGCGGGGGGAAGACCCAGTACTTC; CDR3: CASSLVLSGGKTQYF
size: NA; V: TRBV7-2; J: TRBJ1-1; D: NA; DNA: TGTGCCAGCAGCTTAGCGGCGAACACTGAAGCTTTCTTT; CDR3: CASSLAANTEAFF
size: NA; V: TRBV15; J: TRBJ2-1; D: TRBD2; DNA: TGTGCCACCAGCAGAGATCGGGGGACTAGCGAGCAGTTCTTC; CDR3: CATSRDRGTSEQFF
size: NA; V: TRBV5-5; J: TRBJ1-4; D: TRBD1; DNA: TGTGCCAGCAGCTTCCGGGGACAGGGCGATGAAAAACTGTTTTTT; CDR3: CASSFRGQGDEKLFF
size: NA; V: TRBV5-4; J: TRBJ1-2; D: TRBD1; DNA: TGTGCCAGCAGCGACGGAGCAGGGACAGGCTATGGCTACACCTTC; CDR3: CASSDGAGTGYGYTF
size: NA; V: TRBV5-8; J: TRBJ1-5; D: NA; DNA: TGTGCCAGCAGCTGGACAGCCGATCAGCCCCAGCATTTT; CDR3: CASSWTADQPQHF
size: NA; V: TRBV5-6; J: TRBJ2-1; D: TRBD2; DNA: TGTGCCAGCAGCTTGGACCGGGACTATAACAATGAGCAGTTCTTC; CDR3: CASSLDRDYNNEQFF
size: NA; V: TRBV9; J: TRBJ2-7; D: TRBD2; DNA: TGTGCCAGCAGCGTGCGGGAGGGCTCAAACGAGCAGTACTTC; CDR3: CASSVREGSNEQYF
size: once; V: TRBV11-3; J: TRBJ2-1; D: TRBD2; DNA: TGTGCCAGCCGGGGACTAGCGGGAGTTGACAATGAGCAGTTCTTC; CDR3: CASRGLAGVDNEQFF
size: NA; V: TRBV27; J: TRBJ1-4; D: NA; DNA: TGTGCCAGCAGTTTTGGGGCAAAGGAAAAACTGTTTTTT; CDR3: CASSFGAKEKLFF